There are a few counts of the clone carrying this T cell receptor beta chain. V lost 5 bases, J lost 3 bases, and 14 bases lay in between. CDR3 length equals 14 residues. CDR1 and CDR2 (germline): SGHTA, FQGNSA. The source of the sample is a study of Graves' ophthalmopathy and Graves' hyperthyroidism. Researchers took RNA transcripts and amplified TCR beta CDR3 regions from them. HTBI primers served in a first-round RT-PCR, which a second-round multiplex PCR followed. TCRdb re-analysed the multiplex PCR reads in MiXCR, keeping a single row per CDR3 protein. Of tens of thousands of distinct CDR3 sequences listed, around half were seen once; the top ten hold under 30%.

This TCR came from an adult woman with stable Graves' hyperthyroidism. The chain carries TRBV7-2 and TRBJ2-7; no firm D call. Sequencing input: peripheral blood. CDR3 residues: CASSRLELLYEQYF. CDR3 nucleotides: TGTGCCAGCAGCCGACTCGAACTCCTCTACGAGCAGTACTTC.